This T cell receptor beta chain came from a study of shared clonotypes between healthy human individuals. V lost 8 bases and J 3 bases, leaving 7 bases between the germline ends. The CDR3 covers 12 residues. The germline CDR1 and CDR2 sequences are WNHNN and SYGVQD (reference sequence). The table came from immunoSEQ multiplex PCR; TCRdb's copy has only in-frame clones and leaves some out. The sample includes about 2.5 million clones, roughly 90% of them seen just once. The specimen was naive CD4+ T cells from PBMCs. Subset given: CD45RA+ positively selected. The TCR was taken from a man younger than 30 in good health. Some clones in this sample may be carry-over from other donors' samples. This chain joins TRBV10-1 and TRBJ2-2, with no clear D. The CDR3 reads CASETDTGELFF. The DNA for the CDR3 is TGCGCCAGCGAGACGGACACCGGGGAGCTGTTTTTT.